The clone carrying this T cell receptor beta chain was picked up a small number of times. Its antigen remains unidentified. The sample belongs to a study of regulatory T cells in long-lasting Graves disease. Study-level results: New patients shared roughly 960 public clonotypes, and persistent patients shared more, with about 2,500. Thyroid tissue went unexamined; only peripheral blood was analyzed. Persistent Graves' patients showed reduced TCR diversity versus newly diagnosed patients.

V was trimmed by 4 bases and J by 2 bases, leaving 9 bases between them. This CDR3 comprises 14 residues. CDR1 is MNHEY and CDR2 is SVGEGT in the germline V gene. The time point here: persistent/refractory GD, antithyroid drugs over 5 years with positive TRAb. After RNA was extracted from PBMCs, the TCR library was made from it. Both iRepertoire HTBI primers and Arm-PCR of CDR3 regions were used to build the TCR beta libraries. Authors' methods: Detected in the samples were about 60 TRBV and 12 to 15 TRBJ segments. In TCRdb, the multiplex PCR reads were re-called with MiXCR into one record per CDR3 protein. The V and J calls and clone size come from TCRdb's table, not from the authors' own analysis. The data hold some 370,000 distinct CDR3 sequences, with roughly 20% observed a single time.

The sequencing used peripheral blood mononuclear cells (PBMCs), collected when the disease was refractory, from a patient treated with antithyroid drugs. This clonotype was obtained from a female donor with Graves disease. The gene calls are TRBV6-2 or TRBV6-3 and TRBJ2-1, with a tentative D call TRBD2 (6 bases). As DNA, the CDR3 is TGTGCCAGCAGTTTTAGCGGTCCCTACAATGAGCAGTTCTTC. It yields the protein CASSFSGPYNEQFF.